The next 32 T cell receptor beta chains were all read from a single sample in a study of early stage breast cancer tumors. Using immunoSEQ multiplex PCR, the repertoire was profiled, and TCRdb retains in-frame clones only, with some absent. Among about 14,000 clones, around 80% were seen once, and the ten largest hold 7.6%. Input material: normal breast tissue next to the tumor. The receptors here all came from a person between 50 and 60 years old with breast cancer.

J is TRBJ2-3 and V is TRBV11-2; 13 nucleotides line up with TRBD2. This CDR3 has 18 amino acids. Germline loops: CDR1 SGHAT, CDR2 FQNNGV. J gave up 6 bases and V 3 bases, and 12 bases lay outside the gene matches. In DNA form, the CDR3 reads TGTGCCAGCAGCTTGGGAAGGACTAGCGGGGGTACCAAGGATACGCAGTATTTT. Residues: CASSLGRTSGGTKDTQYF.

The chain carries TRBV18 and TRBJ2-1, with D possibly matching TRBD1 (6 bases). CDR1 is KGHSH and CDR2 is LQKENI in the germline V gene. This CDR3 spans 14 amino acids. V was cut by 2 bases and J by 9 bases, with 14 bases left in between. The CDR3 is CASSPRSIGGEQFF. CDR3 DNA sequence: TGTGCCAGCTCACCAAGGAGCATAGGGGGTGAGCAGTTCTTC.

The CDR3 protein is CASSGVPGAYTEAFF. The CDR3 nucleotides read TGCGCCAGCAGCGGGGTCCCGGGCGCGTACACTGAAGCTTTCTTT. The V and J genes are TRBV5-1 and TRBJ1-1; the D is unclear. The CDR3 runs 15 residues. Germline V gene data show CDR1 as SGHRS and CDR2 as YFSETQ. Trimming removed 4 bases at V and 3 bases at J, with 16 bases between.

V and J are TRBV6-5 and TRBJ1-5; no reliable D call. Germline V gene sequence: CDR1 MNHEY, CDR2 SVGAGI. The CDR3 loop spans 13 amino acids. The V end was cut by 2 bases, the J end by 1 base, with 3 bases between. For the CDR3, the DNA is TGTGCCAGCAGTTACCAGAGCAATCAGCCCCAGCATTTT. It encodes CASSYQSNQPQHF.

The CDR3 region has the DNA TGTGCCAGCAGCTTGGCTGCGTCCCTCCGCTGGGATGAGCAGTTCTTC. Protein: CASSLAASLRWDEQFF. J is TRBJ2-1 and V is TRBV5-6; D gene unclear. The CDR3 covers 16 residues. V was clipped by 0 bases and J by 8 bases, with 18 bases between them. CDR1 is SGHDT and CDR2 is YYEEEE in the germline V gene.

This clone was seen only once. The DNA for the CDR3 is TGTGCCAGCAGCTCCCCCCTAGCGGGGGAATCCACAGATACGCAGTATTTT. Translated, it gives CASSSPLAGESTDTQYF. V gene TRBV11-2 combines with J gene TRBJ2-3; 10 bases are shared with TRBD2. With 4 bases clipped from V and 2 bases from J, the junction kept 9 bases outside the gene matches. CDR1 and CDR2 (germline): SGHAT, FQNNGV. This CDR3 is built from 17 residues.

This chain connects TRBV7-2 to TRBJ2-2, with D perhaps being TRBD1 or TRBD2 (5 bases each). The CDR3 is 15 amino acids. Germline assignment: CDR1 SGHTA and CDR2 FQGNSA. V was cut by 5 bases and J by 3 bases, with 13 bases left in between. DNA for the CDR3: TGTGCCAGCAGCCTGTGGGGACGTGACACCGGGGAGCTGTTTTTT. Protein: CASSLWGRDTGELFF.

The table lists this clone with a few counts. This chain joins TRBV5-1 and TRBJ2-3; no clear D gene. There are 13 residues in the CDR3. Germline-derived CDR1 and CDR2 are SGHRS and YFSETQ. V dropped 3 bases and J dropped 3 bases, with 8 bases sitting between them. The CDR3 spells CASSSIVTDTQYF. CDR3 in DNA: TGCGCCAGCAGCTCCATTGTGACAGATACGCAGTATTTT. The complete variable domain, with remaining parts taken from reference TRBV5-1 and TRBJ2-3, reads KAGVTQTPRYLIKTRGQQVTLSCSPISGHRSVSWYQQTPGQGLQFLFEYFSETQRNKGNFPGRFSGRQFSNSRSEMNVSTLELGDSALYLCASSSIVTDTQYFGPGTRLTVL.

The genes are TRBV19 and TRBJ2-1; D unresolved. Germline CDR1 reads LNHDA; CDR2 reads SQIVND (reference sequence). This CDR3 spans 14 amino acids. The V end was cut by 1 base, the J end by 5 bases, with 9 bases between. CDR3 in amino acids: CASSIGYVHNEQFF. The CDR3 DNA reads as TGTGCCAGTAGTATAGGATACGTGCACAATGAGCAGTTCTTC.

This clone was found once. This chain connects TRBV9 to TRBJ2-5; the D is unclear. Germline values: CDR1 SGDLS, CDR2 YYNGEE. V was trimmed by 0 bases and J by 0 bases, leaving 9 bases between them. The CDR3 is 15 amino acids. The DNA of the CDR3 is TGTGCCAGCAGCGTAGATGGGCAGAACCAAGAGACCCAGTACTTC. This sequence encodes CASSVDGQNQETQYF.

The rearrangement joins TRBV27 to TRBJ1-5, with D possibly matching TRBD1 (6 bases). The length of the CDR3 is 15 residues. Deletions cut 5 bases from V and 3 bases from J, with 14 bases between. Germline CDR1 is MNHEY and CDR2 is SMNVEV (reference sequence). The CDR3 sequence: CASSPLQGDNQPQHF. Written as DNA, the CDR3 is TGTGCCAGCAGTCCCTTACAGGGAGACAATCAGCCCCAGCATTTT.

This chain connects TRBV27 to TRBJ2-3; D assignment may be TRBD1 or TRBD2 (6 bases each). The CDR3 totals 14 residues. Germline V gene data show CDR1 as MNHEY and CDR2 as SMNVEV (reference sequence). The ends were cut back, 8 bases at V and 2 bases at J, with 14 bases in the middle. CDR3: CASADGGPTDTQYF. The CDR3 DNA is TGTGCCAGCGCGGACGGGGGCCCCACAGATACGCAGTATTTT.

V and J are TRBV10-3 and TRBJ1-2; the D is unclear. V was pared by 0 bases and J by 1 base, with 6 bases between. This CDR3 contains 14 residues. Germline V lookup: CDR1 ENHRY, CDR2 SYGVKD. The CDR3 nucleotides are TGTGCCATCAGTGAGTCAACAGTTAACTATGGCTACACCTTC. Translated, it gives CAISESTVNYGYTF.

The chain carries TRBV10-3 and TRBJ2-1; 10 nucleotides align to TRBD2. The germline V gene has CDR1 ENHRY and CDR2 SYGVKD. V was clipped by 0 bases and J by 8 bases; unmatched bases: 10. This CDR3 spans 17 amino acids. Here the CDR3 DNA reads TGTGCCATCAGTGAGTCGATGGCTAGCGGGAGCTTTGATGAGCAGTTCTTC. Translated: CAISESMASGSFDEQFF.

The rearrangement joins TRBV7-2 to TRBJ1-2, with 9 bases aligning to TRBD1. This CDR3 is built from 15 residues. Germline V gene lookup returns CDR1 SGHTA and CDR2 FQGNSA. The ends lost 2 bases at V and 7 bases at J; junction bases unmatched: 8. The CDR3 DNA is TGTGCCAGCAGCTTATTCGGGACAGGGCGAGGTGGCTACACCTTC. Amino acids: CASSLFGTGRGGYTF.

V gene TRBV29-1 combines with J gene TRBJ2-3; unclear D gene. Germline CDR1 reads SQVTM; CDR2 reads ANQGSEA. The V gene lost 1 base and the J gene lost 0 bases, with 8 bases spanning the gap. The CDR3 is made up of 14 amino acids. The CDR3, as DNA: TGCAGCGTTGAAGCAGGAGACAGCACAGATACGCAGTATTTT. As protein: CSVEAGDSTDTQYF.

J is TRBJ1-6 and V is TRBV4-1; D call uncertain. Germline V gene sequence: CDR1 MGHRA, CDR2 YSYEKL. The CDR3 has 16 amino acids. With 1 base removed from V and 7 bases from J, the gap between germline ends came to 14 bases. CDR3 residues: CASSQGIPGSNSPLHF. CDR3 nucleotides: TGCGCCAGCAGCCAAGGTATACCGGGGTCGAATTCACCCCTCCACTTT.

The chain links TRBV7-2 to TRBJ1-4, with D unclear. CDR1 is SGHTA and CDR2 is FQGNSA in the germline V gene. CDR3 length: 15 residues. Trimming pared 1 base from V and 0 bases from J, leaving 6 bases between. CDR3 nucleotides: TGTGCCAGCAGCTTAGAGCCGGCAACTAATGAAAAACTGTTTTTT. It yields the protein CASSLEPATNEKLFF.

This clone appeared once. The chain joins TRBV7-9 to TRBJ2-7; tentative D call: TRBD2 (6 bases). Germline V CDR1 and CDR2: SEHNR, FQNEAQ (reference sequence). The CDR3 length is 11 residues. V shed 5 bases and J shed 6 bases, with 8 bases lying between them. The CDR3 sequence: CASSAGGEQYF. Here the CDR3 DNA reads TGTGCCAGCAGCGCCGGGGGCGAGCAGTACTTC.

This clone has just one count. The gene calls are TRBV28 and TRBJ2-5, with 10 bases fitting TRBD1. Gene TRBJ2-7 matches the end of the DNA better, so the J call may be wrong. Germline V lookup: CDR1 MDHEN, CDR2 SYDVKM. This CDR3 comprises 14 residues. CDR3 bases: TGTGCCAGCAGGGAGACAGGGGGCGCGTACGAGCAGTACTTC. Its protein is CASRETGGAYEQYF.

This clone has just a few counts. This chain joins TRBV19 and TRBJ2-7, with 7 bases aligning to TRBD1. Unmatched junction bases numbered 9, after V lost 4 bases and J lost 3 bases. CDR1 and CDR2 from the germline V gene are LNHDA and SQIVND (reference sequence). The CDR3 covers 15 residues. The CDR3 sequence: CASSRAGGSFYEQYF. For the CDR3, the DNA is TGTGCCAGTAGTAGGGCAGGGGGTTCGTTCTACGAGCAGTACTTC.

The chain uses TRBV19 and TRBJ2-1; 9 nucleotides match TRBD1. Germline V gives CDR1 LNHDA, CDR2 SQIVND (reference sequence). Losses at the gene ends were 6 bases for V and 9 bases for J; bases not matched to a gene: 15. The CDR3 has 16 residues. Here the CDR3 DNA reads TGTGCCAGTAGCCACTCTGGGGGACAGGGATTTGGTGAGCAGTTCTTC. Translation: CASSHSGGQGFGEQFF.

This clone was seen a single time. The chain has TRBV29-1 and TRBJ1-2, with a weak D call TRBD1 (6 bases). Deletions cut 7 bases from V and 7 bases from J, with 28 bases between. CDR1 SQVTM and CDR2 ANQGSEA come from the germline V gene. The CDR3 extends over 16 amino acids. The CDR3 spells CSAGDWGRGSAGGYTF. The CDR3 coding sequence is TGCAGCGCAGGGGATTGGGGGCGCGGGAGTGCGGGTGGCTACACCTTC.

The rearrangement links TRBV29-1 to TRBJ1-2; 7 bases line up with TRBD1. CDR1 and CDR2 (germline): SQVTM, ANQGSEA. CDR3 length: 12 amino acids. This CDR3 reads CRTETGNYGYTF. The DNA of the CDR3 is TGCAGGACGGAGACAGGGAATTATGGCTACACCTTC.

This sequence joins TRBV7-9 and TRBJ2-7; 8 nucleotides match TRBD1. This CDR3 has 15 amino acids. The V and J ends lost 5 bases and 0 bases, in that order; junction bases with no gene match: 6. In germline, CDR1 is SEHNR, CDR2 FQNEAQ (reference sequence). CDR3 sequence (DNA): TGTGCCAGCAGCCCAGGACAGGGCTGCTCCTACGAGCAGTACTTC. Protein: CASSPGQGCSYEQYF.

The rearrangement joins TRBV28 to TRBJ1-1, with a tentative D call TRBD1 (5 bases). This CDR3 comprises 12 residues. Trimming removed 7 bases from V and 1 base from J, with 7 bases in between. Looked up from germline, CDR1 is MDHEN and CDR2 is SYDVKM. The DNA for the CDR3 is TGTGCCAGCATTGGACAGAACACTGAAGCTTTCTTT. Encoded protein: CASIGQNTEAFF.

This clone was seen once. DNA of the CDR3: TGTGCCAGCAGCGTAGGGGGGGGAAGCGCCTATAATTCACCCCTCCACTTT. It translates to CASSVGGGSAYNSPLHF. The chain combines TRBV9 with TRBJ1-6; possibly TRBD1 for D (5 bases). CDR3 length: 17 amino acids. V lost 0 bases, J lost 2 bases, and 12 bases lay in between. The germline gives CDR1 SGDLS, CDR2 YYNGEE. Combining the CDR3 with reference TRBV9 and TRBJ1-6 gives the whole variable domain DSGVTQTPKHLITATGQRVTLRCSPRSGDLSVYWYQQSLDQGLQFLIQYYNGEERAKGNILERFSAQQFPDLHSELNLSSLELGDSALYFCASSVGGGSAYNSPLHFGNGTRLTVT.

This chain joins TRBV7-2 and TRBJ2-1, with 10 bases that match TRBD2. After removal of 6 bases from V and 0 bases from J, the junction contained 8 bases not matched to a gene. The CDR3 is 17 amino acids. The germline CDR1 and CDR2 sequences are SGHTA and FQGNSA. CDR3 bases: TGTGCCAGCAGGCCCGGAGCGGGGGGGAGCTCCTACAATGAGCAGTTCTTC. It translates to CASRPGAGGSSYNEQFF.

In regard to this clone: The sample has other DNA sequences that encode this CDR3 too. The chain joins TRBV19 to TRBJ1-5; 9 nucleotides line up with TRBD1. Germline assignment: CDR1 LNHDA and CDR2 SQIVND (reference sequence). The CDR3 is made up of 13 amino acids. J gave up 5 bases and V 9 bases, and 5 bases lay outside the gene matches. The CDR3, as DNA: TGTGCCAGCCTGGACAGGGGCGATCAGCCCCAGCATTTT. Translated: CASLDRGDQPQHF.

J is TRBJ2-2 and V is TRBV19; D is unclear. With 2 bases removed from V and 5 bases from J, the gap between germline ends came to 6 bases. The CDR3 covers 13 residues. The germline gives CDR1 LNHDA, CDR2 SQIVND (reference sequence). The CDR3 region has the DNA TGTGCCAGTAGTATATCAGGAACCGGGGAGCTGTTTTTT. Residues: CASSISGTGELFF.

The V and J genes are TRBV2 and TRBJ2-2; weak D call: TRBD1 (6 bases). Germline CDR1 SNHLY, CDR2 FYNNEI. The CDR3 length is 15 residues. V shed 5 bases and J shed 3 bases, with 13 bases lying between them. The CDR3: CASSPLGQYTGELFF. The CDR3 nucleotides are TGTGCCAGCAGTCCACTCGGACAGTACACCGGGGAGCTGTTTTTT.

This clone showed up just a few times. The chain carries TRBV19 and TRBJ2-7; 10 bases map to TRBD2. Germline V CDR1 and CDR2: LNHDA, SQIVND (reference sequence). J lost 3 bases, V lost 2 bases, and 10 bases had no gene match. This CDR3 spans 17 amino acids. The CDR3 nucleotides are TGTGCCAGTAGTATAAGGTCGCCAGCGGGAGGGGACTACGAGCAGTACTTC. Translating it yields CASSIRSPAGGDYEQYF.